What follows are 21 T cell receptor beta chains derived from one specimen sequenced in a study of glioma-infiltrating T cells. Amplification of TCR alpha and beta CDR3 regions from RNA used iRepertoire nested multiplex PCR. Using its own MiXCR run on the multiplex PCR reads, TCRdb lists one record per CDR3 protein. Here the sample spans fewer than 90,000 distinct CDR3 sequences, under 30% being singletons. The material sequenced was glioma tissue, nonneoplastic brain tissue, or PBMCs (not recorded which). The source is a human donor with low-grade glioma or glioblastoma, undergoing nonglioma brain surgery, or in good health (not recorded which).

This clonotype was seen repeatedly, ten times or more. This chain uses TRBV6-6 with TRBJ1-5; D is uncertain. CDR3 length: 13 amino acids. V lost 0 bases to trimming and J lost 5 bases, with 5 bases between them. Per germline, CDR1 MNHNY and CDR2 SVGAGI (reference sequence). Here the CDR3 reads CASSYSEYQPQHF. In DNA, the CDR3 is TGTGCCAGCAGTTACTCGGAGTATCAGCCCCAGCATTTT.

This sequence joins TRBV13 and TRBJ2-5; maybe TRBD2 (6 bases). There are 13 residues in the CDR3. Trimming pared 5 bases from V and 2 bases from J, leaving 9 bases between. CDR1 is PRHDT and CDR2 is FYEKMQ in the germline V gene (reference sequence). Here the CDR3 reads CASSAGRQETQYF. For the CDR3, the DNA is TGTGCCAGCAGCGCCGGGAGACAAGAGACCCAGTACTTC.

Remarks on this clonotype: This could be a read error, since a much larger clone is one nucleotide away. The chain combines TRBV12-3 or TRBV12-4 with TRBJ1-5, with D possibly matching TRBD1 (5 bases). The length of the CDR3 is 14 residues. The CDR3 here is CVSSLQEGNQPQHF. CDR3 nucleotides: TGTGTCAGCAGTCTACAGGAAGGAAATCAGCCCCAGCATTTT.

Of note for this clonotype: This may come from a read error, since a much larger clone is one base off. This rearrangement joins TRBV12-3 or TRBV12-4 to TRBJ2-5; D is perhaps TRBD1 (7 bases). There are 16 residues in the CDR3. V was cut by 5 bases and J by 7 bases, with 23 bases left in between. CDR3 loop: CASSPQGVVGGRTQYF. The DNA of the CDR3 is TGTGCCAGCAGTCCTCAGGGGGTTGTAGGAGGGAGGACCCAGTACTTC.

On this clonotype itself: A much larger clone differs from this one at a single base, so this may be a read error. This chain's CDR3 is CASTRQGRQETHYF. The CDR3 region has the DNA TGTGCCAGCACTCGACAGGGGAGACAAGAGACCCATTACTTC. The V call is TRBV7-9, the J call TRBJ2-5; 8 bases align to TRBD1. Germline CDR1 is SEHNR and CDR2 is FQNEAQ (reference sequence). This CDR3 comprises 14 residues.

This clonotype was picked up one time. The junction and the germline gene differ at one end; a read error may be behind it. This chain uses TRBV5-4 with TRBJ1-1; D is ambiguous. CDR3 length equals 15 residues. The germline CDR1 and CDR2 sequences are SGHNT and YYREEE (reference sequence). The CDR3 protein is CASSLAAGKNTVAFF. The CDR3 DNA follows: TGTGCCAGCAGCTTGGCTGCAGGAAAGAACACTGTAGCTTTCTTT.

This clonotype occurred many times. The J gene is TRBJ2-1, the V gene TRBV20-1; the D call may be TRBD1 or TRBD2 (5 bases each). Per the germline V gene, CDR1 is DFQATT and CDR2 is SNEGSKA (reference sequence). The germline V and J ends were trimmed by 6 bases and 8 bases, with 23 bases remaining between them. The CDR3 consists of 15 residues. The CDR3 region has the DNA TGCAGTGCCCCCCGGGACCCTGCCGCCGGCCATGAGCAGTTCTTC. This encodes CSAPRDPAAGHEQFF.

This clonotype was recorded at least ten times. This chain joins TRBV7-2 and TRBJ2-3; TRBD2 is a possible D gene (6 bases). Germline-derived CDR1 and CDR2 are SGHTA and FQGNSA. There are 14 residues in the CDR3. The germline V and J ends were trimmed by 4 bases and 1 base, with 9 bases remaining between them. The CDR3: CASSSPGGTDTQYF. The CDR3 DNA is TGTGCCAGCAGCTCACCGGGAGGCACAGATACGCAGTATTTT. The complete variable domain, with remaining parts taken from reference TRBV7-2 and TRBJ2-3, reads GAGVSQSPSNKVTEKGKDVELRCDPISGHTALYWYRQSLGQGLEFLIYFQGNSAPDKSGLPSDRFSAERTGGSVSTLTIQRTQQEDSAVYLCASSSPGGTDTQYFGPGTRLTVL.

A few counts support this clonotype. The chain joins TRBV19 to TRBJ1-5, with a possible D match to TRBD1 (5 bases). Deletions cut 7 bases from V and 0 bases from J, with 22 bases between. The CDR3 spans 18 residues. Germline V gene lookup returns CDR1 LNHDA and CDR2 SQIVND (reference sequence). In nucleotides, the CDR3 is TGTGCCAGTAAAGATAGAGGACATGCCATATATAGCAATCAGCCCCAGCATTTT. It specifies CASKDRGHAIYSNQPQHF.

In its sample, this clonotype was seen many times. The DNA for the CDR3 is TGTGCCAGCAATAAGAGAGGCCTCCCCGAGCAGTACTTC. It yields the protein CASNKRGLPEQYF. The chain couples TRBV6-2 or TRBV6-3 to TRBJ2-7; D is undetermined. V was trimmed by 7 bases and J by 6 bases, leaving 16 bases between them. The CDR3 length is 13 residues. Germline V gives CDR1 MNHEY, CDR2 SVGEGT.

This clonotype was seen ten or more times. J is TRBJ1-5 and V is TRBV7-2; D is unclear. Germline CDR1 SGHTA, CDR2 FQGNSA. This CDR3 has 14 residues. With 2 bases removed from V and 6 bases from J, the gap between germline ends came to 11 bases. The CDR3 reads CASSLWGGSQPQHF. Here the CDR3 DNA reads TGTGCCAGCAGCTTATGGGGAGGGAGTCAGCCCCAGCATTTT.

This clonotype occurred a few times. The chain joins TRBV12-3 or TRBV12-4 to TRBJ2-3; D remains ambiguous. This CDR3 spans 14 amino acids. V gave up 5 bases and J gave up 2 bases, with 11 bases separating them. The CDR3 bases are TGTGCCAGCAGTCCGAACTACTCCACAGATACGCAGTATTTT. Its protein product is CASSPNYSTDTQYF.

About this clonotype itself: A much larger clone differs from this one at a single base, so this may be a read error. J is TRBJ1-2 and V is TRBV7-9, with D unresolved. The CDR3 consists of 16 residues. The germline gives CDR1 SEHNR, CDR2 FQNEAQ (reference sequence). The CDR3 DNA sequence: TGTGCCGGCAGCTTAGTTAAGGCGGGAGACATCTATGGCTACACCTTC. It translates to CAGSLVKAGDIYGYTF.

A note on this clonotype: Germline and junction disagree at one end, which may indicate a read error. V usage is TRBV20-1 and J usage is TRBJ2-5; D might be TRBD1 (7 bases). The germline V gene has CDR1 DFQATT and CDR2 SNEGSKA (reference sequence). This CDR3 is 13 amino acids long. This chain's CDR3 is CSARRDSQETKYF. For the CDR3, the DNA is TGCAGCGCTAGGAGGGACAGCCAAGAGACCAAGTACTTC.

This clonotype has a handful of counts. The chain joins TRBV6-6 to TRBJ2-3, with D perhaps given as TRBD1 or TRBD2 (5 bases each). CDR1 and CDR2 from the germline V gene are MNHNY and SVGAGI (reference sequence). This CDR3 contains 18 residues. V lost 0 bases, J lost 4 bases, and 20 bases lay in between. DNA of the CDR3: TGTGCCAGCAGTTACTCGGGGGTGGGCAGAGGTCCAGCAGATACGCAGTATTTT. This encodes CASSYSGVGRGPADTQYF.

The rearrangement joins TRBV29-1 to TRBJ1-1; 9 bases agree with TRBD1. The trim removed 8 bases at V and 0 bases at J, leaving 7 bases unmatched. Per the germline V gene, CDR1 is SQVTM and CDR2 is ANQGSEA. This CDR3 spans 14 amino acids. CDR3 protein: CSTNDRGMNTEAFF. The DNA for the CDR3 is TGCAGCACTAACGACAGGGGGATGAACACTGAAGCTTTCTTT.

Remarks on this clonotype: This may be a read error, as it is one base from a much larger clone. V gene TRBV29-1 combines with J gene TRBJ2-1, with a weak D call TRBD2 (6 bases). Germline CDR1 is SQVTM and CDR2 is ANQGSEA. The CDR3 runs 16 residues. Written as DNA, the CDR3 is TGCAGCGTTGAGCGGGACTTACCGGGCTCCTGCAATGAGCAGTTCTTC. Translated: CSVERDLPGSCNEQFF.

On this clonotype itself: One end of the junction does not line up with germline, which may come from a read error. The chain is built from TRBV20-1 and TRBJ2-3; a weak D match, TRBD1 (6 bases). This CDR3 is built from 15 residues. The germline V gene encodes CDR1 DFQATT and CDR2 SNEGSKA (reference sequence). CDR3 nucleotide sequence: TGCCGTGCCACCCGGGACAACCCTTTCACAGATACGCAGTATTTT. Protein sequence: CRATRDNPFTDTQYF.

This clonotype has at least ten counts. This sequence joins TRBV7-9 and TRBJ2-7; no firm D call. V lost 1 base and J 2 bases, leaving 3 bases between the germline ends. Per the germline V gene, CDR1 is SEHNR and CDR2 is FQNEAQ (reference sequence). This CDR3 comprises 12 residues. CDR3: CASSLGTYEQYF. CDR3 DNA: TGTGCCAGCAGCTTAGGGACCTACGAGCAGTACTTC.

The table lists this clonotype with many counts. V usage is TRBV12-5 and J usage is TRBJ2-5; 10 positions match TRBD2. In germline, CDR1 is LGHNT, CDR2 FRNRAP. The CDR3 totals 16 residues. V was pared by 2 bases and J by 3 bases, with 6 bases of the junction left unmatched. The DNA of the CDR3 is TGTGCTAGTGGTTTGCCCTTACTAGCGGGAAAAGAGACCCAGTACTTC. Amino acid sequence: CASGLPLLAGKETQYF.

This clonotype appeared many times. The chain carries TRBV6-1 and TRBJ1-1; D perhaps matches TRBD1 (5 bases). V was cut by 5 bases and J by 2 bases, with 18 bases left in between. Germline V gene sequence: CDR1 MNHNS, CDR2 SASEGT. The CDR3 runs 16 residues. The CDR3 DNA reads as TGTGCCAGCAGTAAACCTCAGGGTTTAGGAAACACTGAAGCTTTCTTT. It codes for CASSKPQGLGNTEAFF.